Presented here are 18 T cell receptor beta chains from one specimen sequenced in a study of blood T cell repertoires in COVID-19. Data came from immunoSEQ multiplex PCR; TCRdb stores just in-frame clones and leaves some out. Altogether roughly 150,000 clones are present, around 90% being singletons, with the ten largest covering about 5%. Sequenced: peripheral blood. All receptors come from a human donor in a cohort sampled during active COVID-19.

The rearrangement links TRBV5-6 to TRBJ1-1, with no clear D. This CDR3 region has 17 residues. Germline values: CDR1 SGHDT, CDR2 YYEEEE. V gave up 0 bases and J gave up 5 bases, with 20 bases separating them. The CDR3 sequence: CASSLVLALPAGTEAFF. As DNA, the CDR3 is TGTGCCAGCAGCTTGGTCTTAGCTCTGCCGGCCGGAACTGAAGCTTTCTTT.

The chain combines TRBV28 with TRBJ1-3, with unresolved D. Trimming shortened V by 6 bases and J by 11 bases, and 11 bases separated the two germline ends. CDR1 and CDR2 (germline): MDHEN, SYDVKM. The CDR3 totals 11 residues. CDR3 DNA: TGTGCCAGCAGCTATAATCACGCCATATATTTT. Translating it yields CASSYNHAIYF.

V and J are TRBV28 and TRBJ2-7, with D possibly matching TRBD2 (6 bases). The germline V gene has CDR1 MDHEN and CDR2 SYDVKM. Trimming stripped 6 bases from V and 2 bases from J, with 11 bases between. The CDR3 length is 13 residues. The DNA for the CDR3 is TGTGCCAGCAGGGACGCGGGACCCTACGAGCAGTACTTC. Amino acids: CASRDAGPYEQYF.

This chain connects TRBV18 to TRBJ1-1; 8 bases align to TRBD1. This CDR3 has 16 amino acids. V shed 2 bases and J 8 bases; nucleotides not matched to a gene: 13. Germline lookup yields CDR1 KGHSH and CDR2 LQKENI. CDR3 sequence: CASSPGWAGGPLEAFF. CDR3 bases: TGTGCCAGCTCACCAGGTTGGGCAGGGGGCCCTTTAGAAGCTTTCTTT.

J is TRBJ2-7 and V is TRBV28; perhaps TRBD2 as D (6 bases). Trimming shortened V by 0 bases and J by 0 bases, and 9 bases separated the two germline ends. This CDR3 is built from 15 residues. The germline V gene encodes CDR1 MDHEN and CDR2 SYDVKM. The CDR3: CASSLWGGNSYEQYF. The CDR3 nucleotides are TGTGCCAGCAGTTTATGGGGCGGGAACTCCTACGAGCAGTACTTC.

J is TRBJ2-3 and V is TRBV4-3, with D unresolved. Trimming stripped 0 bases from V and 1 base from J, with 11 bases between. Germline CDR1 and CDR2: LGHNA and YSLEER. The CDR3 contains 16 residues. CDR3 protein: CASSQELYRGTDTQYF. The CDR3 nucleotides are TGCGCCAGCAGCCAAGAGCTCTACCGGGGCACAGATACGCAGTATTTT.

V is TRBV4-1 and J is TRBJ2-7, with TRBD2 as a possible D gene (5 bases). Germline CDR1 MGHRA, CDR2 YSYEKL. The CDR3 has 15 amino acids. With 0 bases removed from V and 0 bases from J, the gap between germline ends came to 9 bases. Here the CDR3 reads CASSQESGGSYEQYF. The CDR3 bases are TGCGCCAGCAGCCAAGAGTCCGGAGGCTCCTACGAGCAGTACTTC.

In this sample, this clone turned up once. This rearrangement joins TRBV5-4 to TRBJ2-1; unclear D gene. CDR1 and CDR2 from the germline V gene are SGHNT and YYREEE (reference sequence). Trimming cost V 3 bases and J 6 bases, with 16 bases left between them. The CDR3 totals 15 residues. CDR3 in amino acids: CASSSFARMGNEQFF. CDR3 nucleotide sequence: TGTGCCAGCAGCTCCTTCGCGAGGATGGGCAATGAGCAGTTCTTC.

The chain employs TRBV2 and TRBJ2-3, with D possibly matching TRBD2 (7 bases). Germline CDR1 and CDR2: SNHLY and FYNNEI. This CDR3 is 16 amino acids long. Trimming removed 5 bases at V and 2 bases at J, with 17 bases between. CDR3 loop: CASSLPSGGNTDTQYF. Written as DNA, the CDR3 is TGTGCCAGCAGTTTACCTTCGGGGGGCAACACAGATACGCAGTATTTT.

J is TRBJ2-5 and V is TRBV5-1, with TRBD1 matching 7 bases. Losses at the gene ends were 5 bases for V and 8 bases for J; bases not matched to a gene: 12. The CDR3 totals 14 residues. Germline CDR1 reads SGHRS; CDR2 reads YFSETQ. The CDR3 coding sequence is TGCGCCAGCAGTCGGGACAGACGACCCTTAACCCAGTACTTC. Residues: CASSRDRRPLTQYF.

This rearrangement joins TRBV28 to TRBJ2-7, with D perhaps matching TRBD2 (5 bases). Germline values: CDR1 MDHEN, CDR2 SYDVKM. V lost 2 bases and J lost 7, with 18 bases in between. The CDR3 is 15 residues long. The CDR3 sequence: CASSLASGVLWEQYF. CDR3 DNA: TGTGCCAGCAGTTTAGCGAGCGGTGTCCTTTGGGAGCAGTACTTC.

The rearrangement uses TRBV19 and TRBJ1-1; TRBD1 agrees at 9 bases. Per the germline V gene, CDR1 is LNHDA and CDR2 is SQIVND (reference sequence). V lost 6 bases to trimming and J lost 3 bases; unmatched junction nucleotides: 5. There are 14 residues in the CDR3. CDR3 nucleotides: TGTGCCAGTAGCTGGGACAGGGCGGACACTGAAGCTTTCTTT. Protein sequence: CASSWDRADTEAFF.

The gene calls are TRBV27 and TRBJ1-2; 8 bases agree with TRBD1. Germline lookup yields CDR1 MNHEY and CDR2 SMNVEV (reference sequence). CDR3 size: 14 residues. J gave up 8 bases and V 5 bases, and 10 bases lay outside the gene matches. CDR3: CASSVRQGTWGYTF. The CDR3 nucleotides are TGTGCCAGCAGTGTAAGACAGGGGACGTGGGGCTACACCTTC.

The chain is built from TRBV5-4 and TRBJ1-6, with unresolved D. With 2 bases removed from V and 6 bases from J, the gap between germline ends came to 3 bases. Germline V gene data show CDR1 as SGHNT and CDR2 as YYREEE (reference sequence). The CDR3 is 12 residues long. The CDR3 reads CASSFSNSPLHF. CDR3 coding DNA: TGTGCCAGCAGCTTCAGTAATTCACCCCTCCACTTT.

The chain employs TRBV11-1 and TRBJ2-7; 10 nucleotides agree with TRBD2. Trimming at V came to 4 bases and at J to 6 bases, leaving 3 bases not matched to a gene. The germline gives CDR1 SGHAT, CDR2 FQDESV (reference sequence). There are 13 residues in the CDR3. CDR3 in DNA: TGTGCCAGCAGCTCTCTAGCGGGAGCCGAGCAGTACTTC. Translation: CASSSLAGAEQYF.

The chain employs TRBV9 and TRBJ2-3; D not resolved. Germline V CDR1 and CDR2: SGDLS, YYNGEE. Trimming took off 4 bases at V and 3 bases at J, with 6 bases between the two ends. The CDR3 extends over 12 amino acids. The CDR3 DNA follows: TGTGCCAGCAGCCAAGAGACAGATACGCAGTATTTT. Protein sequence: CASSQETDTQYF.

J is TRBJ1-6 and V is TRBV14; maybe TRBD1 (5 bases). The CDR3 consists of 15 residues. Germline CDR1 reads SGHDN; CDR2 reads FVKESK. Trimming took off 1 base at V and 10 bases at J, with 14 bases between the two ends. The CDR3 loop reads CASSQGGGWQSPLHF. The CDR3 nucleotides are TGTGCCAGCAGCCAAGGGGGGGGGTGGCAATCACCCCTCCACTTT. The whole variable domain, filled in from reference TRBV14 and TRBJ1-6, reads EAGVTQFPSHSVIEKGQTVTLRCDPISGHDNLYWYRRVMGKEIKFLLHFVKESKQDESGMPNNRFLAERTGGTYSTLKVQPAELEDSGVYFCASSQGGGWQSPLHFGNGTRLTVT.

The CDR3 sequence is CASSLPGVDQPQHF. In DNA form, the CDR3 reads TGTGCCAGCAGCTTGCCGGGGGTGGATCAGCCCCAGCATTTT. This chain links TRBV5-5 with TRBJ1-5; a weak D match, TRBD1 (5 bases). This CDR3 spans 14 amino acids. The V gene lost 1 base and the J gene lost 5 bases, with 10 bases spanning the gap. The V gene's germline CDR1 is SGHKS and CDR2 YYEKEE (reference sequence).